The 10 T cell receptor beta chains below were found in one sample sequenced in a study of T cells in Graves' hyperthyroidism and ophthalmopathy. TCR beta CDR3 regions were amplified from RNA transcripts. The HTBI set primed first-round TCR CDR3 RT-PCR. Via MiXCR, TCRdb re-called the multiplex PCR reads, giving one row per CDR3 protein. The sample shows 610,000 or so distinct CDR3 sequences, about 43% of them seen only once. Sequenced sample: peripheral blood or thyroid tissue (not recorded which). These receptors originate from a woman in her late teens or twenties with Graves' hyperthyroidism.

The chain carries TRBV6-2 or TRBV6-3 and TRBJ1-5; D remains ambiguous. The CDR3 is made up of 13 amino acids. V lost 2 bases and J 6 bases, leaving 8 bases between the germline ends. CDR1 and CDR2 from the germline V gene are MNHEY and SVGEGT. In DNA, the CDR3 is TGTGCCAGCAGTTACGAAGGAATTCAGCCCCAGCATTTT. Encoded protein: CASSYEGIQPQHF.

Note on this clonotype: A clone one base away is much larger, so this may be a read error. The chain joins TRBV6-2 or TRBV6-3 to TRBJ2-7, with D perhaps TRBD2 (5 bases). CDR3 length: 15 residues. Germline V gives CDR1 MNHEY, CDR2 SVGEGT. V lost 2 bases, J lost 4 bases, and 15 bases lay in between. The CDR3 loop is CASSYSLTGKYEQYF. Written as DNA, the CDR3 is TGTGCCAGCAGTTACAGTTTGACGGGAAAGTACGAGCAGTACTTC.

This clonotype was counted a few times. V and J are TRBV30 and TRBJ1-2; TRBD1 matches 9 bases. The J segment lost 3 bases and the V segment lost 2 bases, leaving 4 bases of the junction unmatched. Per the germline V gene, CDR1 is GTSNPN and CDR2 is SVGIG (reference sequence). This CDR3 spans 14 amino acids. CDR3 DNA sequence: TGTGCCTGGAGTCCCGGGACAGGGTACTATGGCTACACCTTC. The encoded protein is CAWSPGTGYYGYTF.

The genes are TRBV12-3 or TRBV12-4 and TRBJ2-7; D gene ambiguous. This CDR3 region has 11 residues. The ends were cut back, 7 bases at V and 6 bases at J, with 10 bases in the middle. CDR3 bases: TGTGCCAGCATCATGGACCTCGAGCAGTACTTC. It specifies CASIMDLEQYF.

This clonotype was detected only a few times. The rearrangement joins TRBV19 to TRBJ2-2, with D unresolved. The CDR3 runs 12 residues. Germline CDR1 LNHDA, CDR2 SQIVND (reference sequence). V dropped 5 bases and J dropped 4 bases, with 5 bases sitting between them. The CDR3 coding sequence is TGTGCCAGTAGTTCCTTCACCGGGGAGCTGTTTTTT. Its protein product is CASSSFTGELFF.

As to this clonotype: This sequence may be a read error, since a much larger clone differs from it by one base. The rearrangement joins TRBV19 to TRBJ2-5; 9 bases line up with TRBD1. CDR1 and CDR2 (germline): LNHDA, SQIVND (reference sequence). The CDR3 loop spans 19 amino acids. The CDR3 spells CATAVYPAGQGSYQESQYF. The CDR3, as DNA: TGTGCCACCGCTGTCTATCCAGCTGGACAGGGGTCTTACCAAGAGTCCCAGTACTTC. The full variable domain, its missing parts supplied by reference TRBV19 and TRBJ2-5, is DGGITQSPKYLFRKEGQNVTLSCEQNLNHDAMYWYRQDPGQGLRLIYYSQIVNDFQKGDIAEGYSVSREKKESFPLTVTSAQKNPTAFYLCATAVYPAGQGSYQESQYFGPGTRLLVL.

At least ten counts were recorded for this clonotype. The chain's CDR3 is CASMGQGSNQPQHF. CDR3 DNA sequence: TGTGCCAGTATGGGACAGGGTAGCAATCAGCCCCAGCATTTT. This rearrangement joins TRBV19 to TRBJ1-5, with TRBD1 matching over 9 bases. With 7 bases clipped from V and 0 bases from J, the junction kept 1 base outside the gene matches. The CDR3 has 14 residues. CDR1 and CDR2 (germline): LNHDA, SQIVND (reference sequence). The full variable domain, in which reference TRBV19 and TRBJ1-5 provide the parts outside the CDR3, is DGGITQSPKYLFRKEGQNVTLSCEQNLNHDAMYWYRQDPGQGLRLIYYSQIVNDFQKGDIAEGYSVSREKKESFPLTVTSAQKNPTAFYLCASMGQGSNQPQHFGDGTRLSIL.

In its sample, this clonotype was seen many times. The chain employs TRBV2 and TRBJ2-7, with TRBD2 matching 13 bases. Per the germline V gene, CDR1 is SNHLY and CDR2 is FYNNEI. With 6 bases clipped from V and 6 bases from J, the junction kept 8 bases outside the gene matches. CDR3 length equals 15 residues. This CDR3 reads CASSPPGLAGSEQYF. CDR3 DNA sequence: TGTGCCAGCAGCCCTCCGGGACTAGCGGGATCCGAGCAGTACTTC. Looking up the rest from reference TRBV2 and TRBJ2-7 gives the full variable domain: EPEVTQTPSHQVTQMGQEVILRCVPISNHLYFYWYRQILGQKVEFLVSFYNNEISEKSEIFDDQFSVERPDGSNFTLKIRSTKLEDSAMYFCASSPPGLAGSEQYFGPGTRLTVT.

This sequence joins TRBV5-1 and TRBJ2-5; no clear D gene. From germline, CDR1 is SGHRS and CDR2 YFSETQ. The CDR3 has 15 residues. V dropped 0 bases and J dropped 5 bases, with 14 bases sitting between them. CDR3 residues: CASSLVVRARETQYF. CDR3 in DNA: TGCGCCAGCAGCTTGGTCGTTAGGGCCCGGGAGACCCAGTACTTC.

This clonotype was seen ten or more times. This chain links TRBV2 with TRBJ1-1; no clear D. Germline lookup yields CDR1 SNHLY and CDR2 FYNNEI. The V end lost 4 bases, the J end lost 11 bases, and 17 bases lay between the germline ends. The CDR3 is 13 amino acids. CDR3 DNA sequence: TGTGCCAGCAGTGGGCCAGAGCGATCGTTGGCTTTCTTT. Residues: CASSGPERSLAFF.